This T cell receptor beta chain was sequenced during a study of T cells in Graves' hyperthyroidism and ophthalmopathy. Study results and caveats: A model built on 13 V-J features separated ophthalmopathy from stable hyperthyroidism. Before onset, ophthalmopathy was predicted by the model a median around 6 months earlier.

Concerning this clonotype itself: The antigen remains unidentified.

Researchers amplified the TCR beta CDR3 regions from RNA transcripts. In the first-round RT-PCR of the TCR CDR3, the HTBI primer set was used. TCRdb re-analysed the multiplex PCR reads in MiXCR, keeping a single row per CDR3 protein. The data show 650,000 to 800,000 distinct CDR3 sequences, about 45% seen once. Between the trimmed V and J ends, which lost 6 bases and 1 base, there was a span of 9 bases. Germline V gene sequence: CDR1 ENHRY, CDR2 SYGVKD. The CDR3 sequence is 13 residues long. This clonotype originated in an adult man with Graves' disease, either hyperthyroidism or ophthalmopathy (not recorded which). The sequenced sample consisted of peripheral blood or thyroid tissue (not recorded which). The genes are TRBV10-3 and TRBJ1-1; maybe TRBD1 (6 bases). The CDR3 spells CAISPQGNTEAFF. The CDR3 DNA is TGTGCCATCAGCCCACAGGGGAACACTGAAGCTTTCTTT.